This T cell receptor (beta chain) originates from a study of T-cell reconstitution after alpha-beta-depleted transplantation in children (dated by TCRdb to between 2015 and 2016). Turning to the overall study: T-cell immune reconstitution after TCRalphabeta/CD19-depleted allogeneic hematopoietic cell transplantation in children was quantitatively tracked in the study by means of TCR repertoire profiling.

Library generation was performed with PCR. TCRdb lists the instrument as Illumina HiSeq 2500. To normalize quantification of the TCRbeta repertoire, the TCR libraries were built with molecular barcoding that relied on unique molecular identifiers. TCRdb handled the public reads itself, with Q25 trimming in fastp and clone calling in MiXCR, and kept productive beta chains. Each entry merges the rows of one CDR3 protein and shows their most common DNA and genes. Present in this sample are about a million distinct CDR3 sequences, about 30% of which were seen just once. Approximately 30% of the sample comes from the top ten. The germline V gene encodes CDR1 DFQATT and CDR2 SNEGSKA (reference sequence). From cysteine to phenylalanine, the CDR3 is 14 amino acids long. Only CDR3 DNA remains: 42 bases, in frame from the first base. Unmatched junction bases come to 7, with V trimmed by 3 bases and J by 4 bases.

The treatment or condition tag for this specimen amounts to: allogeneic hematopoietic cell transplantation with graft depleted of TCRalphabeta T cells and CD19 B cells. TCRalphabeta/CD19-depleted allogeneic hematopoietic cell grafts were given to the transplant recipients, all of whom were children. The sample holds a few counts of this clonotype. The target of this receptor is not known. One base away there is no much larger clone; base qualities are not given. The full study reports these points: The high TCRbeta diversity at day 60 in some patients was ascribed to recipient T cells and intrathymic progenitors that had survived conditioning. Over the following months the frequencies of hyperexpanded clones went down, and after one year T-cell counts and TCRbeta diversity were mostly credited to newly produced T cells. About two months after transplant, the apparently early recovery of alphabetaT-cell counts reportedly depended on just several hundred clones that had expanded rapidly and came from non-depleted graft cells.

In this chain, TRBV20-1 is recombined with TRBJ2-7; 9 of the junction bases match TRBD1. The sequence derives from a boy less than two years old who had a stem cell transplant for SCID, so the T cells may come from the graft donor. Sequencing was performed on PBMCs, mostly from graft donor cells, taken 360 days after TCRalphabeta/CD19-depleted stem cell transplant. The DNA sequence is TGCAGTGCTAGGTTCGGACAGGGGCTTTACGAGCAGTACTTC. It encodes CSARFGQGLYEQYF.